This TCR beta chain came from a study of T cell changes during pregnancy in multiple sclerosis. V was shortened by 1 base and J by 4 bases, with 10 bases between the two germline ends. Germline CDR1 LGHNA, CDR2 YSLEER. The CDR3 runs 14 residues. Sequenced by immunoSEQ multiplex PCR; TCRdb stores in-frame clones only, minus some. The sample holds 70,000 to 95,000 clones, approximately 90% seen once. The chain links TRBV4-3 to TRBJ1-1, with D maybe TRBD1 (6 bases). The clonotype originates from a female donor with multiple sclerosis, enrolled in a pregnancy study. The sample here was peripheral blood, taken before pregnancy. DNA of the CDR3: TGCGCCAGCAGCCAAGTAGAGGGGGTCACTGAAGCTTTCTTT. The encoded protein is CASSQVEGVTEAFF.